This TCR beta chain was documented in a study of immune characterization of retroperitoneal liposarcoma. This clonotype was seen more than once but under ten times. This CDR3 is built from 15 residues. Germline loops: CDR1 MRHNA, CDR2 SNTAGT. V was pared by 4 bases and J by 13 bases, with 7 bases of the junction left unmatched. Each CDR3 protein is one row after TCRdb ran MiXCR on the PCR reads. The sample lists around 20,000 distinct CDR3 sequences, more than 35% seen once, with approximately 8% in the top ten. The sequenced sample consisted of blood. The sequence derives from a male donor with retroperitoneal liposarcoma. The chain is built from TRBV6-4 and TRBJ2-1; 16 nucleotides line up with TRBD2. The CDR3 loop reads CASSAPGTSGRAQFF. CDR3 nucleotides: TGTGCCAGCAGTGCCCCCGGGACTAGCGGGAGGGCCCAGTTCTTC.